This T cell receptor (beta chain) derives from a study of cytomegalovirus exposure and HLA in healthy donors. Study information: There were 100 million to 130 million unique TCR beta sequences, drawn from 150 million to 200 million T cells, in an earlier analysis.

Germline lookup yields CDR1 MGHRA and CDR2 YSYEKL. This CDR3 is built from 14 residues. V was shortened by 0 bases and J by 7 bases, with 10 bases between the two germline ends. Both 60 Vbeta primers and 13 Jbeta primers went into the PCR. The assay was immunoSEQ multiplex PCR, and TCRdb's table has in-frame clones only and misses some. The sample includes 150,000 or so clones, 65% to 80% seen only once; the top ten take 3% to 4.5%. As regards this clone: The antigen is unknown.

Findings and limits, study-wide: HLA alleles showed associations with 16,951 TCR beta sequences in a later analysis, at a 0.05 false discovery rate. Generally TCR sequences proved uncommon, though certain public TCRs appeared in numerous donors. In a later analysis, TCR beta V- and J-gene trimming was associated with a missense DCLRE1C variant.

The rearrangement joins TRBV4-1 to TRBJ2-1, with unresolved D. Specimen: PBMCs. The sequence was obtained from a male donor in good health and CMV-seronegative. CDR3 sequence (DNA): TGCGCCAGCAGCCAAGACACGACTGATAATGAGCAGTTCTTC. Translating it yields CASSQDTTDNEQFF.